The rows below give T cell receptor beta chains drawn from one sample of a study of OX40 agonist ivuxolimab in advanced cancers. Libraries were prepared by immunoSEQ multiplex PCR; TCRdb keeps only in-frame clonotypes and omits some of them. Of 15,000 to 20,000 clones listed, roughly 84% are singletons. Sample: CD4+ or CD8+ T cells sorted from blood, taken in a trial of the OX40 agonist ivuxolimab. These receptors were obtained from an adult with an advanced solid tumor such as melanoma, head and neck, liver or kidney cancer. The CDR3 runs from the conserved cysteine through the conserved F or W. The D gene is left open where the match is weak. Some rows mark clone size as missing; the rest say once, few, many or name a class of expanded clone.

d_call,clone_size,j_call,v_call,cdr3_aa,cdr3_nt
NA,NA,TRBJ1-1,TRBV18,CASSPTPGFTEAFF,TGTGCCAGCTCACCCACCCCCGGGTTCACTGAAGCTTTCTTT
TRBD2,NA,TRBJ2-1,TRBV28,CASSLLGLAGARQFF,TGTGCCAGCAGTTTATTGGGTTTAGCGGGAGCTCGGCAGTTCTTC
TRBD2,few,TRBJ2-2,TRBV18,CASSPRQGLAGIENTGELFF,TGTGCCAGCTCACCGCGACAGGGACTAGCGGGAATAGAGAACACCGGGGAGCTGTTTTTT
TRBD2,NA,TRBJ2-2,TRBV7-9,CASPGAGVGTGELFF,TGTGCCAGCCCCGGCGCGGGAGTAGGGACCGGGGAGCTGTTTTTT
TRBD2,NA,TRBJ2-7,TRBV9,CASSITTSSYEQYF,TGTGCCAGCAGCATCACGACTAGCAGCTACGAGCAGTACTTC
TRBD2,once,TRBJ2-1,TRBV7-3,CASSPGTRMGEQFF,TGTGCCAGCAGCCCTGGGACTAGGATGGGTGAGCAGTTCTTC
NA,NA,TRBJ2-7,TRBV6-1,CASGWSGYEQYF,TGTGCCAGTGGGTGGAGCGGCTACGAGCAGTACTTC
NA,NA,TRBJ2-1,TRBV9,CASSVVDGSYNEQFF,TGTGCCAGCAGCGTAGTCGACGGATCCTACAATGAGCAGTTCTTC
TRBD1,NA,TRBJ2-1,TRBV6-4,CASSEGQGAYNEQFF,TGTGCCAGCAGTGAGGGACAGGGGGCCTACAATGAGCAGTTCTTC
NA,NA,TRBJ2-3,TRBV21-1,CASPPGTDTQYF,TGTGCCAGCCCCCCTGGCACAGATACGCAGTATTTT
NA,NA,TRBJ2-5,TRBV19,CASRGRNQETQYF,TGTGCCAGCAGGGGACGGAATCAAGAGACCCAGTACTTC
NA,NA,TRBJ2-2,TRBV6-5,CASTRGTPNTGELFF,TGTGCCAGCACACGAGGGACTCCGAACACCGGGGAGCTGTTTTTT
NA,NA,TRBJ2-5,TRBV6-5,CASSYSTALGTQYF,TGTGCCAGCAGTTACTCGACAGCCCTGGGGACCCAGTACTTC
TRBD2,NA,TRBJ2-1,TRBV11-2,CASSSRTSGRASREQFF,TGTGCCAGCAGCTCTCGGACTAGCGGGAGGGCCAGTCGCGAGCAGTTCTTC
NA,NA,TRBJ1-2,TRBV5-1,CASSRRDFYGYTF,TGTGCCAGCAGCCGCCGGGATTTCTATGGCTACACCTTC
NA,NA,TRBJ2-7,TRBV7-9,CASSPARESREQYF,TGTGCCAGCAGCCCCGCCAGGGAGTCCCGCGAGCAGTACTTC
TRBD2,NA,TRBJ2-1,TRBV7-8,CASSPRGSGVAYNEQFF,TGTGCCAGCAGCCCCCGGGGGAGCGGGGTCGCCTACAATGAGCAGTTCTTC
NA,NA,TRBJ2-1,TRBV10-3,CAAPEHREFF,TGTGCCGCCCCCGAGCACCGGGAGTTCTTC
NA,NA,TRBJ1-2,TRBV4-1,CASSQEGIGANYGYTF,TGCGCCAGCAGCCAAGAAGGGATAGGTGCTAACTATGGCTACACCTTC
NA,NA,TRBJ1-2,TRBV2,CASRPIDSNYGYTF,TGTGCCAGCAGACCAATTGACAGTAACTATGGCTACACCTTC
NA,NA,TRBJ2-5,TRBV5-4,CASSLVVTGDEETQYF,TGTGCCAGCAGCTTAGTTGTAACGGGGGACGAAGAGACCCAGTACTTC
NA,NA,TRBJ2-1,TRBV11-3,CASSDPGSSSYNEQFF,TGTGCCAGCAGCGACCCAGGGAGCAGCTCCTACAATGAGCAGTTCTTC
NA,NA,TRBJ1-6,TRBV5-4,CASSLDRRTMSSPLHF,TGTGCCAGCAGCTTGGACCGCCGGACAATGTCTTCACCCCTCCACTTT
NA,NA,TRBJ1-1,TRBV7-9,CASSPILWEAFF,TGTGCCAGCAGCCCCATATTGTGGGAAGCTTTCTTT
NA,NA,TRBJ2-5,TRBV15,CATSRAFQTQYF,TGTGCCACCAGCAGAGCTTTCCAGACCCAGTACTTC
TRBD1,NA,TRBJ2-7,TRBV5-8,CASSFGQGREQYF,TGTGCCAGCAGCTTCGGACAGGGCCGCGAGCAGTACTTC
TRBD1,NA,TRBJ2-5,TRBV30,CAWSVRGTGDPQETQYF,TGTGCCTGGAGTGTACGGGGGACAGGGGATCCCCAAGAGACCCAGTACTTC
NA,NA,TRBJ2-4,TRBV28,CASSLGGAAGAKNIQYF,TGTGCCAGCAGTTTAGGAGGGGCCGCGGGGGCCAAAAACATTCAGTACTTC
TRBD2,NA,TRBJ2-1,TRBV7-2,CASSLALAGAAQFF,TGTGCCAGCAGCTTAGCGCTAGCGGGAGCAGCGCAGTTCTTC
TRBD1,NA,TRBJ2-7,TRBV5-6,CASSLAPGRGGVYF,TGTGCCAGCAGCTTGGCACCTGGACGAGGGGGCGTCTACTTC
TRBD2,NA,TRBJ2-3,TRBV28,CASSFSGGMSDTQYF,TGTGCCAGCAGTTTCTCGGGAGGTATGTCAGATACGCAGTATTTT